This T cell receptor (beta chain) was recovered during a study of blood T cells in healthy people across ages. CDR3 length equals 15 residues. Trimming took 0 bases from V and 0 from J, leaving 9 bases between them. Germline loops: CDR1 SQVTM, CDR2 ANQGSEA. Next came a second PCR, run for about 6 to 11 cycles, which used a sample-barcoded 5' primer along with a J-beta primer mix. One entry per CDR3 protein, called by TCRdb with MiXCR from the 5' RACE reads. Counted here are 750,000 to 950,000 distinct CDR3 sequences, 25% to 35% occurring once; the ten biggest clones make up about 10%. The sample was also linked to a second study, of T cells of mothers and their children.

The receptor comes from a woman aged 40 to 55 in good health. This sequence joins TRBV29-1 and TRBJ2-1; D gene ambiguous. The sequencing input was blood. CDR3 sequence reads: CSVEDGRSSYNEQFF. CDR3 sequence (DNA): TGCAGCGTTGAAGATGGACGGAGCTCCTACAATGAGCAGTTCTTC.